Below are 2 T cell receptor beta chains sequenced from a single sample in a study of neurological immune-mediated disorders. Using its own MiXCR run on the 5' RACE reads, TCRdb lists one record per CDR3 protein. The sample contains approximately 50,000 distinct CDR3 sequences, approximately 10% of which appear only once. Specimen: PBMCs. The receptor set was obtained from a man aged 65 to 79 with HTLV-1-associated myelopathy (HAM/TSP).

This clonotype was counted many times. The genes are TRBV12-3 or TRBV12-4 and TRBJ1-2; D perhaps matches TRBD1 (5 bases). There are 12 residues in the CDR3. The V gene lost 6 bases and the J gene lost 8 bases, with 13 bases spanning the gap. The CDR3 DNA is TGTGCCAGCAGGCCCAGGGACGACGGCTACACCTTC. Amino acids: CASRPRDDGYTF.

This clonotype was seen a few times. This chain uses TRBV7-3 with TRBJ2-3; 9 bases map to TRBD1. With 5 bases clipped from V and 1 base from J, the junction kept 1 base outside the gene matches. Per germline, CDR1 SGHTA and CDR2 FQGTGA. The CDR3 runs to 14 residues. The CDR3, as DNA: TGTGCCAGCAGCCGACAGGGGGGCACAGATACGCAGTATTTT. Encoded protein: CASSRQGGTDTQYF.